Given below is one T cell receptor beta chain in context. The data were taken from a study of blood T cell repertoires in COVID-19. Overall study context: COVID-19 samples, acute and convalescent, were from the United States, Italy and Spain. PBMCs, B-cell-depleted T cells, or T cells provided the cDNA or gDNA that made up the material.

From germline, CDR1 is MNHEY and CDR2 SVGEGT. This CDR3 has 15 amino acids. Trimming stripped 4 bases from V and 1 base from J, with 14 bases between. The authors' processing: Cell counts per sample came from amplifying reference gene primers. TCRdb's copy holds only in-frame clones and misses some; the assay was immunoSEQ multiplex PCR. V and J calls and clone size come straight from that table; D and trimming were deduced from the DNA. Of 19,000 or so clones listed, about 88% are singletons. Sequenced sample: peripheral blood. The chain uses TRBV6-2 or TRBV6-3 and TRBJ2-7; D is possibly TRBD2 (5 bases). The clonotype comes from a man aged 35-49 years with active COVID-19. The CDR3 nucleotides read TGTGCCAGCAGTTCGATCGGACTGACATCCTACGAGCAGTACTTC. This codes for CASSSIGLTSYEQYF.